The sequence of this TCR beta chain was determined in a study of cytomegalovirus exposure and HLA in healthy donors. The ends were cut back, 2 bases at V and 4 bases at J, with 10 bases in the middle. Germline V lookup: CDR1 SGHDT, CDR2 YYEEEE. This CDR3 contains 14 residues. The table lists this clone with a few counts. Some clones are missing from TCRdb's copy, which holds only in-frame ones; the method was immunoSEQ multiplex PCR. The table has more than 90,000 clones, 88% seen once; the top ten hold about 4.5%. The material sequenced was PBMCs. This clonotype originated in a man between 18 and 35 years old in good health and CMV-seropositive. This sequence joins TRBV5-6 and TRBJ1-5, with a possible D match to TRBD1 (6 bases). CDR3 sequence: CASSFGTGNQPQHF. CDR3 in DNA: TGTGCCAGCAGCTTTGGAACAGGGAATCAGCCCCAGCATTTT.